This TCR beta chain was sequenced for a study of shared clonotypes between healthy human individuals. The wider study: Donor ages ranged 18 to 49 years: a couple of women, a few men.

TCRdb's copy holds only in-frame clones and misses some; the assay was immunoSEQ multiplex PCR. The sample records some 2,000,000 clones, about 94% being singletons. Trimming removed 4 bases at V and 6 bases at J, with 6 bases between. The germline V gene encodes CDR1 SQVTM and CDR2 ANQGSEA. The CDR3 length is 10 residues. The genes are TRBV29-1 and TRBJ1-2; no clear D. The specimen was naive CD4+ T cells sorted from blood. The subset denotes: CD45RA+ positively selected. The TCR sequence derives from a man between 18 and 35 years old in good health. The DNA for the CDR3 is TGCAGCGTTGGGGGAGATGGCTACACCTTC. This translates into CSVGGDGYTF.